Shown below are 8 T cell receptor beta chains from a single sample sequenced in a study of Ad26.COV2.S vaccination and SARS-CoV-2 variants. The table came from immunoSEQ multiplex PCR; TCRdb's copy has only in-frame clones and leaves some out. Of 400,000 or so clones detected, more than 85% appear once; the ten largest clones hold 3.5%. Treatment meaning: approximately 18 received Ad26.COV2.S at low or high dose, single or two shots; about five received placebo; per-sample allocation not given. The investigators took samples on day 63 after the first vaccine or placebo injection. Sequencing was performed on peripheral blood, taken in a trial of Ad26.COV2.S vaccine versus placebo. All receptors derive from a person between 18 and 59 years old who received the Ad26.COV2.S COVID-19 vaccine or a placebo.

The chain employs TRBV5-4 and TRBJ2-5; 8 nucleotides match TRBD2. CDR1 is SGHNT and CDR2 is YYREEE in the germline V gene (reference sequence). The ends lost 4 bases at V and 2 bases at J; junction bases unmatched: 10. The CDR3 is made up of 16 amino acids. DNA for the CDR3: TGTGCCAGCAGCCTCGGGGGGGGACTAGGGCAAGAGACCCAGTACTTC. It is translated as CASSLGGGLGQETQYF.

The CDR3 loop reads CASSPITRDTQYF. The CDR3 DNA reads as TGTGCCAGCTCACCAATAACTAGAGATACGCAGTATTTT. This chain uses TRBV18 with TRBJ2-3; tentative D call: TRBD2 (5 bases). CDR3 length equals 13 residues. V lost 2 bases to trimming and J lost 5 bases, with 8 bases between them. Germline V CDR1 and CDR2: KGHSH, LQKENI. Combining the CDR3 with reference TRBV18 and TRBJ2-3 gives the whole variable domain NAGVMQNPRHLVRRRGQEARLRCSPMKGHSHVYWYRQLPEEGLKFMVYLQKENIIDESGMPKERFSAEFPKEGPSILRIQQVVRGDSAAYFCASSPITRDTQYFGPGTRLTVL.

This chain joins TRBV7-9 and TRBJ2-1; 8 nucleotides line up with TRBD2. V was clipped by 4 bases and J by 14 bases; unmatched bases: 7. From germline, CDR1 is SEHNR and CDR2 FQNEAQ (reference sequence). This CDR3 region has 12 residues. CDR3 sequence: CASSWGVAGKFF. DNA of the CDR3: TGTGCCAGCAGCTGGGGGGTAGCGGGGAAGTTCTTC. Together with reference TRBV7-9 and TRBJ2-1, the CDR3 gives the full variable domain: DTGVSQNPRHKITKRGQNVTFRCDPISEHNRLYWYRQTLGQGPEFLTYFQNEAQLEKSRLLSDRFSAERPKGSFSTLEIQRTEQGDSAMYLCASSWGVAGKFFGPGTRLTVL.

This chain uses TRBV12-3 or TRBV12-4 with TRBJ1-1, with D unclear. The CDR3 consists of 13 residues. Trimming took 3 bases from V and 4 from J, leaving 9 bases between them. The CDR3 DNA reads TGTGCCAGCAGTTTTACGAGTACCACTGAAGCTTTCTTT. Translation: CASSFTSTTEAFF.

This chain uses TRBV20-1 with TRBJ1-1; D remains ambiguous. V was pared by 4 bases and J by 8 bases, with 11 bases between. The germline CDR1 and CDR2 sequences are DFQATT and SNEGSKA (reference sequence). CDR3 length: 11 amino acids. DNA for the CDR3: TGCAGTGCTACCCGGACTAGGGAAGCTTTCTTT. This sequence encodes CSATRTREAFF.

This rearrangement joins TRBV7-9 to TRBJ2-1, with D unresolved. This CDR3 has 11 amino acids. The germline V gene has CDR1 SEHNR and CDR2 FQNEAQ (reference sequence). V was shortened by 1 base and J by 12 bases, with 7 bases between the two germline ends. The CDR3 loop is CASSLEGPQFF. The CDR3, as DNA: TGTGCCAGCAGCTTAGAAGGGCCGCAGTTCTTC.

This chain links TRBV6-6 with TRBJ2-1; 7 positions agree with TRBD2. V lost 6 bases and J lost 8; bases outside the gene matches: 16. The CDR3 loop spans 16 amino acids. Germline-derived CDR1 and CDR2 are MNHNY and SVGAGI (reference sequence). CDR3 amino acids: CASRAPRGTPLDEQFF. The DNA of the CDR3 is TGTGCCAGCAGAGCCCCGCGGGGGACCCCCTTGGATGAGCAGTTCTTC.

This chain connects TRBV6-5 to TRBJ2-1; D is undetermined. Germline V CDR1 and CDR2: MNHEY, SVGAGI. The CDR3 is made up of 13 amino acids. Deletions cut 0 bases from V and 9 bases from J, with 9 bases between. The CDR3 protein is CASSYSLGVEQFF. The CDR3 nucleotides are TGTGCCAGCAGTTACTCGTTGGGTGTTGAGCAGTTCTTC.